This T cell receptor beta chain stems from a study of T-cell memory formation after mild COVID-19. For the study at large: In these data, TCR clusters were largely donor specific.

This clonotype has more than one count but fewer than ten. What it recognizes is unknown. General observations from the study: Cross-reactive memory appears to have joined, as suggested by some responding clones showing up in pre-infection memory. Clones shrinking between day 15 and 85 showed a balanced CD4/CD8 split, and those that grew later tilted toward CD4+.

The CDR3 has 17 amino acids. The germline V gene has CDR1 DFQATT and CDR2 SNEGSKA (reference sequence). V shed 3 bases and J shed 4 bases, with 22 bases lying between them. cDNA libraries for TCR alpha and TCR beta, carrying sample barcodes and UMIs, came from 5'RACE with constant-segment primers. TCRdb reprocessed the 5' RACE reads with MiXCR, giving one entry per CDR3 protein. The sample has roughly 280,000 distinct CDR3 sequences; 15% to 20% are singletons. This sequence was found in a man aged 18 to 29 who had mild COVID-19 (a few samples of this study predate the infection). Cell type and time point are not known. The chain has TRBV20-1 and TRBJ2-1; a weak D match, TRBD1 (5 bases). The sequencing input was PBMCs or a T cell subset sorted from them (not recorded which). As DNA, the CDR3 is TGCAGTGCTAGGCCCAGGGATCCCGCTATAAAGTACAATGAGCAGTTCTTC. Amino acids: CSARPRDPAIKYNEQFF.